This TCR beta chain was observed in a study of glioma-infiltrating T cells. The iRepertoire nested amplicon-rescue multiplex PCR amplified TCR alpha and beta CDR3s from RNA. One-step reverse transcription and amplification started from about 100-400 ng of tissue mRNA or PBMC total RNA. In TCRdb, the multiplex PCR reads were re-called with MiXCR into one record per CDR3 protein. This sample has 150,000 to 200,000 distinct CDR3 sequences; more than 30% occur once, and the top ten carry around 20%. The CDR3 spans 13 amino acids, including both terminal residues. Germline V gene data show CDR1 as MNHEY and CDR2 as SVGAGI. Study conclusions and caveats: Only very few CDR3 sequences appeared in both tissue and blood. Non-neoplastic patients had below-expected tissue-blood divergence, while all gliomas exceeded expectation.

Comment on this clonotype: The antigen remains unidentified. Because it lacks the conserved phenylalanine or tryptophan at the end, this CDR3 is likely a read error. The DNA is omitted, as the CDR3 cannot be located on it reliably, and the CDR3 follows TCRdb's listing.

The chain carries TRBV6-5 and TRBJ2-5; the table's D gene call, TRBD2, was not cross checked with the DNA. This sequence was found in a human donor with low-grade glioma or glioblastoma, undergoing nonglioma brain surgery, or in good health (not recorded which). The sequenced sample consisted of glioma tissue, nonneoplastic brain tissue, or PBMCs (not recorded which). CDR3 region: CATRLPSEETKYL.